In its sample, the clone carrying this T cell receptor beta chain was seen a few times. The antigen remains unidentified. This specimen belongs to a study of regulatory T cells in long-lasting Graves disease. Study observations and caveats: Persistent Graves' patients had lower TCR diversity than newly diagnosed ones. Gene preferences differed: TRBV28, TRBJ1-2, TRBJ2-5 in persistent cases.

iRepertoire HTBI primers and Arm-PCR of CDR3 regions built TCR beta libraries. One entry per CDR3 protein results from TCRdb running MiXCR on the multiplex PCR reads. The sample lists 350,000 to 450,000 distinct CDR3 sequences, over 14% occurring once. Time point defined: newly diagnosed GD, antithyroid drugs for less than 3 months. TCR sequences were obtained from RNA taken from PBMCs. CDR1 DFQATT and CDR2 SNEGSKA come from the germline V gene (reference sequence). This CDR3 is built from 16 residues. The V and J ends lost 2 bases and 5 bases, in that order; junction bases with no gene match: 12. These sequences were also reported in another study, on T cells in Graves' hyperthyroidism and ophthalmopathy. This second study says: Carried out on the TCR CDR3, a first-round RT-PCR used the HTBI primer set. Blood held most thyroid clonotypes expanded above 0.001 frequency.

Sample: peripheral blood mononuclear cells (PBMCs), taken at new diagnosis, from a patient treated with antithyroid drugs. The chain couples TRBV20-1 to TRBJ2-1, with 7 bases identical to TRBD2. The TCR originated in a woman in her thirties or forties with Graves disease. Written as DNA, the CDR3 is TGCAGTGCTAGACGGACTGGGGGGGAGTTGAACAATGAGCAGTTCTTC. Protein product: CSARRTGGELNNEQFF.